One and the same sample provided the 22 T cell receptor beta chains below, sequenced in a study of shared clonotypes between healthy human individuals. Assay used: immunoSEQ multiplex PCR; TCRdb lists only in-frame clones, some missing. The sample contains more than 2 million clones, more than 90% of which appear only once. The sequencing sample was made of naive CD4+ T cells sorted from blood. Indicated subset: CD45RA+ positively selected. These receptors were collected from a young man in good health.

This chain uses TRBV7-2 with TRBJ2-1; D not resolved. V was shortened by 2 bases and J by 5 bases, with 10 bases between the two germline ends. The CDR3 is 14 amino acids. Per the germline V gene, CDR1 is SGHTA and CDR2 is FQGNSA. CDR3 loop: CASSLRRPNNEQFF. The CDR3 nucleotides are TGTGCCAGCAGCTTAAGGCGGCCTAACAATGAGCAGTTCTTC.

In DNA form, the CDR3 reads TGTGCCAGCAGTTACGGACTGCCGCAAGAGACCCAGTACTTC. Translated, it gives CASSYGLPQETQYF. The chain joins TRBV6-5 to TRBJ2-5; weak D call: TRBD2 (5 bases). CDR1 is MNHEY and CDR2 is SVGAGI in the germline V gene. Trimming pared 2 bases from V and 2 bases from J, leaving 9 bases between. The CDR3 sequence is 14 residues long.

This chain connects TRBV29-1 to TRBJ1-1, with 8 bases identical to TRBD1. The CDR3 covers 13 residues. J gave up 1 base and V 7 bases, and 5 bases lay outside the gene matches. CDR1 is SQVTM and CDR2 is ANQGSEA in the germline V gene. CDR3 sequence (DNA): TGCAGCGGTCACGGACAGGGGAACACTGAAGCTTTCTTT. It codes for CSGHGQGNTEAFF.

V usage is TRBV28 and J usage is TRBJ1-6; maybe TRBD1 (5 bases). The CDR3 runs 16 residues. Between the trimmed V and J ends, which lost 8 bases and 3 bases, there was a span of 17 bases. Germline V gene lookup returns CDR1 MDHEN and CDR2 SYDVKM. CDR3 sequence reads: CASHGGGSGYNSPLHF. The CDR3 nucleotides are TGTGCCAGCCACGGCGGGGGGAGCGGCTATAATTCACCCCTCCACTTT. Together with reference TRBV28 and TRBJ1-6, the CDR3 gives the full variable domain: DVKVTQSSRYLVKRTGEKVFLECVQDMDHENMFWYRQDPGLGLRLIYFSYDVKMKEKGDIPEGYSVSREKKERFSLILESASTNQTSMYLCASHGGGSGYNSPLHFGNGTRLTVT.

V usage is TRBV13 and J usage is TRBJ2-5; TRBD1 agrees at 8 bases. This CDR3 spans 13 amino acids. CDR1 and CDR2 from the germline V gene are PRHDT and FYEKMQ (reference sequence). Unmatched junction bases numbered 8, after V lost 10 bases and J lost 4 bases. CDR3 in DNA: TGTGCCACCGCGGACAGGGCGGGAGAGACCCAGTACTTC. Translating gives CATADRAGETQYF.

The V gene is TRBV12-5, the J gene TRBJ2-7; 14 bases fit TRBD2. Germline V gene data show CDR1 as LGHNT and CDR2 as FRNRAP. The CDR3 consists of 17 residues. The V segment lost 6 bases and the J segment 5 bases; nucleotides outside the gene matches: 12. In DNA, the CDR3 is TGTGCTAGTGGCCCCGGACTAGCGGGAGGTGCCAACCACGAGCAGTACTTC. Translated, it gives CASGPGLAGGANHEQYF.

The CDR3 DNA sequence: TGTGCCAGCAGTGGTCTCGCAGCCTTGAACACTGAAGCTTTCTTT. It encodes CASSGLAALNTEAFF. The chain combines TRBV2 with TRBJ1-1; no clear D gene. V lost 4 bases, J lost 0 bases, and 12 bases lay in between. Germline values: CDR1 SNHLY, CDR2 FYNNEI. This CDR3 comprises 15 residues.

In its sample, this clone was seen once. The chain combines TRBV11-2 with TRBJ2-7; 13 bases line up with TRBD2. There are 18 residues in the CDR3. Germline values: CDR1 SGHAT, CDR2 FQNNGV. Trimming removed 4 bases from V and 5 bases from J; junction bases left unmatched: 14. The CDR3 protein is CASSWTVTSGRARHEQYF. In nucleotides, the CDR3 is TGTGCCAGCAGCTGGACCGTCACTAGCGGGAGGGCCAGACACGAGCAGTACTTC.

The chain employs TRBV30 and TRBJ2-5; D may be TRBD1 (6 bases). Deletions cut 1 base from V and 5 bases from J, with 11 bases between. The CDR3 is made up of 13 amino acids. Germline lookup yields CDR1 GTSNPN and CDR2 SVGIG (reference sequence). The CDR3 protein is CAWSGGRRETQYF. CDR3 sequence (DNA): TGTGCCTGGAGTGGGGGGCGCCGGGAGACCCAGTACTTC.

This sequence joins TRBV7-6 and TRBJ1-6; tentatively, D is TRBD1 (5 bases). Looked up from germline, CDR1 is SGHVS and CDR2 is FNYEAQ. Trimming left V 6 bases short and J 2 bases short, with 14 bases between. The CDR3 sequence is 16 residues long. The CDR3 reads CASSRGQAPYNSPLHF. The CDR3 region has the DNA TGTGCCAGCAGTCGGGGCCAGGCCCCCTATAATTCACCCCTCCACTTT.

J is TRBJ1-4 and V is TRBV5-6; 7 nucleotides agree with TRBD1. Germline V gene lookup returns CDR1 SGHDT and CDR2 YYEEEE. Trimming at V came to 7 bases and at J to 8 bases, leaving 8 bases not matched to a gene. This CDR3 spans 13 amino acids. CDR3 coding DNA: TGTGCCAGCTCTGACAGGGTGGGGGAAAAACTGTTTTTT. Translated, it gives CASSDRVGEKLFF.

V gene TRBV28 combines with J gene TRBJ1-1; D remains unclear. Looked up from germline, CDR1 is MDHEN and CDR2 is SYDVKM. The CDR3 length is 13 residues. V was pared by 8 bases and J by 1 base, with 11 bases between. CDR3 sequence (DNA): TGTGCCAGCTTTTCTGGCGGGAACACTGAAGCTTTCTTT. Translated: CASFSGGNTEAFF.

The chain employs TRBV27 and TRBJ2-7; D is unclear. The germline CDR1 and CDR2 sequences are MNHEY and SMNVEV (reference sequence). The V end lost 2 bases, the J end lost 5 bases, and 13 bases lay between the germline ends. The CDR3 contains 14 residues. The CDR3 nucleotides are TGTGCCAGCAGTTTAAGGAGATTCGGCGACGAGCAGTACTTC. It encodes CASSLRRFGDEQYF.

Details on this clone: At the DNA level, this CDR3 is encoded by other sequences in the same sample as well. The rearrangement links TRBV28 to TRBJ1-1, with D unresolved. CDR1 and CDR2 from the germline V gene are MDHEN and SYDVKM. The CDR3 sequence is 13 residues long. Trimming removed 3 bases from V and 5 bases from J, with 10 bases in between. In DNA form, the CDR3 reads TGTGCCAGCAGTTTGGTGGGAAGGACTGAAGCTTTCTTT. This sequence encodes CASSLVGRTEAFF.

The J gene is TRBJ2-2, the V gene TRBV28; the match to TRBD1 covers 8 bases. This CDR3 spans 17 amino acids. The germline CDR1 and CDR2 sequences are MDHEN and SYDVKM. V gave up 4 bases and J gave up 1 base; unmatched junction bases: 8. The CDR3 DNA reads as TGTGCCAGCAGTTCGCTAAGACAGGGGCTGAACACCGGGGAGCTGTTTTTT. It is translated as CASSSLRQGLNTGELFF.

The V and J genes are TRBV28 and TRBJ2-7; the D is unclear. There are 14 residues in the CDR3. V gave up 2 bases and J gave up 3 bases, with 11 bases separating them. Germline CDR1 is MDHEN and CDR2 is SYDVKM. The chain's CDR3 is CASSLKLVGYEQYF. CDR3 bases: TGTGCCAGCAGTTTAAAGTTGGTCGGCTACGAGCAGTACTTC. Full variable domain (missing parts from reference TRBV28 and TRBJ2-7): DVKVTQSSRYLVKRTGEKVFLECVQDMDHENMFWYRQDPGLGLRLIYFSYDVKMKEKGDIPEGYSVSREKKERFSLILESASTNQTSMYLCASSLKLVGYEQYFGPGTRLTVT.

The gene calls are TRBV5-6 and TRBJ2-7; the match to TRBD1 covers 9 bases. After removal of 5 bases from V and 3 bases from J, the junction contained 12 bases not matched to a gene. CDR1 SGHDT and CDR2 YYEEEE come from the germline V gene. The CDR3 sequence is 16 residues long. In nucleotides, the CDR3 is TGTGCCAGCAGGAGACAGGGGGGAACTAATATCTACGAGCAGTACTTC. This codes for CASRRQGGTNIYEQYF.

In nucleotides, the CDR3 is TGTGCCAGCAGCTTAGCGCGTCGGGGTGAGACGCAGTATTTT. This codes for CASSLARRGETQYF. The genes are TRBV7-2 and TRBJ2-3, with D perhaps matching TRBD2 (5 bases). The germline V gene has CDR1 SGHTA and CDR2 FQGNSA. This CDR3 has 14 amino acids. Trimming stripped 0 bases from V and 9 bases from J, with 13 bases between. The full variable domain, rest sourced from reference TRBV7-2 and TRBJ2-3, is GAGVSQSPSNKVTEKGKDVELRCDPISGHTALYWYRQSLGQGLEFLIYFQGNSAPDKSGLPSDRFSAERTGGSVSTLTIQRTQQEDSAVYLCASSLARRGETQYFGPGTRLTVL.

The J gene is TRBJ2-2, the V gene TRBV19; TRBD2 agrees at 7 bases. Per the germline V gene, CDR1 is LNHDA and CDR2 is SQIVND (reference sequence). The CDR3 runs 14 residues. The V and J ends lost 8 bases and 3 bases, in that order; junction bases with no gene match: 6. In DNA form, the CDR3 reads TGTGCCAGTCAGACTAGCCGGGACACCGGGGAGCTGTTTTTT. This gives the protein CASQTSRDTGELFF. Supplemented by reference TRBV19 and TRBJ2-2, the full variable domain reads DGGITQSPKYLFRKEGQNVTLSCEQNLNHDAMYWYRQDPGQGLRLIYYSQIVNDFQKGDIAEGYSVSREKKESFPLTVTSAQKNPTAFYLCASQTSRDTGELFFGEGSRLTVL.

The chain couples TRBV5-1 to TRBJ2-3; 7 nucleotides line up with TRBD1. The CDR3 is 16 amino acids. Germline V gene lookup returns CDR1 SGHRS and CDR2 YFSETQ. V gave up 0 bases and J gave up 0 bases; unmatched junction bases: 4. CDR3 nucleotides: TGCGCCAGCAGCTTGGGAGGGACAGCTAGCACAGATACGCAGTATTTT. Protein product: CASSLGGTASTDTQYF.

The chain couples TRBV5-1 to TRBJ2-5; tentatively, D is TRBD1 (6 bases). CDR3 length: 13 residues. The V end was cut by 5 bases, the J end by 1 base, with 9 bases between. Germline V lookup: CDR1 SGHRS, CDR2 YFSETQ. For the CDR3, the DNA is TGCGCCAGCAGGGAGGACAGCCAAGAGACCCAGTACTTC. Encoded protein: CASREDSQETQYF. The whole variable domain, remainder taken from reference TRBV5-1 and TRBJ2-5, is KAGVTQTPRYLIKTRGQQVTLSCSPISGHRSVSWYQQTPGQGLQFLFEYFSETQRNKGNFPGRFSGRQFSNSRSEMNVSTLELGDSALYLCASREDSQETQYFGPGTRLLVL.

The chain combines TRBV2 with TRBJ2-5; perhaps TRBD1 as D (6 bases). Germline V CDR1 and CDR2: SNHLY, FYNNEI. The CDR3 has 15 residues. Trimming cost V 4 bases and J 2 bases, with 14 bases left between them. The CDR3 DNA is TGTGCCAGCAGTGCCCAGACAGGAAGGCAAGAGACCCAGTACTTC. It yields the protein CASSAQTGRQETQYF.